These T cell receptor beta chains were read from a single sample in a study of cytomegalovirus exposure and HLA in healthy donors. The repertoire was sequenced with immunoSEQ multiplex PCR; TCRdb's copy has only in-frame clones and lacks some. Among around 140,000 clones listed, around three quarters were seen once. The sequenced sample consisted of PBMCs. The receptors come from a woman aged 18-30 years in good health and CMV-seropositive. CDR3s include the opening cysteine and the closing phenylalanine or tryptophan. The order of the fields is CDR3 protein, J gene, V gene, clone size. Clone size appears in some rows only: once, few, many, or a class for an expanded clone.

CDR3aa: CATSTPGTSGGKEQFF
j_gene: TRBJ2-1
v_gene: TRBV15
abundance: -

CDR3aa: CASSQGAGGTDTQYF
j_gene: TRBJ2-3
v_gene: TRBV6-5
abundance: few

CDR3aa: CASSWSSGNTIYF
j_gene: TRBJ1-3
v_gene: TRBV5-6
abundance: -

CDR3aa: CASSLGGVHNQPQHF
j_gene: TRBJ1-5
v_gene: TRBV7-2
abundance: -

CDR3aa: CAWSAGRTSTDTQYF
j_gene: TRBJ2-3
v_gene: TRBV30
abundance: -

CDR3aa: CAWLSCEQFF
j_gene: TRBJ2-1
v_gene: TRBV30
abundance: once

CDR3aa: CASETSGGSYEQYF
j_gene: TRBJ2-7
v_gene: TRBV30
abundance: -

CDR3aa: CASSATEKNYGYTF
j_gene: TRBJ1-2
v_gene: TRBV6-6
abundance: -

CDR3aa: CASSKRDSRNSPLHF
j_gene: TRBJ1-6
v_gene: TRBV21-1
abundance: -

CDR3aa: CASSYAGQSAGELFF
j_gene: TRBJ2-2
v_gene: TRBV6-5
abundance: -

CDR3aa: CASSLDRGHSNQPQHF
j_gene: TRBJ1-5
v_gene: TRBV5-4
abundance: -

CDR3aa: CASSLTGSTSSYNSPLHF
j_gene: TRBJ1-6
v_gene: TRBV5-1
abundance: -

CDR3aa: CASSASYEQYF
j_gene: TRBJ2-7
v_gene: TRBV2
abundance: -

CDR3aa: CASSSGTGSTGELFF
j_gene: TRBJ2-2
v_gene: TRBV5-1
abundance: -

CDR3aa: CASSPPNRERETQYF
j_gene: TRBJ2-5
v_gene: TRBV18
abundance: once

CDR3aa: CVSSPTSGGTDTQYF
j_gene: TRBJ2-3
v_gene: TRBV6-6
abundance: -

CDR3aa: CAISATQNTEAFF
j_gene: TRBJ1-1
v_gene: TRBV10-3
abundance: -

CDR3aa: CASSEEPSSGEQYF
j_gene: -
v_gene: TRBV6-1
abundance: -

CDR3aa: CASSATGVRTDTQYF
j_gene: TRBJ2-3
v_gene: TRBV6-1
abundance: -

CDR3aa: CASSPPGRDEQYF
j_gene: TRBJ2-7
v_gene: TRBV5-4
abundance: -

CDR3aa: CASSPSGTGFYGYTF
j_gene: TRBJ1-2
v_gene: TRBV11-2
abundance: -

CDR3aa: CSVGGRVATVNTEAFF
j_gene: TRBJ1-1
v_gene: TRBV29-1
abundance: -

CDR3aa: CASSERLNTEAFF
j_gene: TRBJ1-1
v_gene: TRBV6-1
abundance: -

CDR3aa: CASSGQSYEQYF
j_gene: TRBJ2-7
v_gene: TRBV5-6
abundance: -

CDR3aa: CASSQRGTGPYEQYF
j_gene: TRBJ2-7
v_gene: TRBV7-9
abundance: -

CDR3aa: CASSPGQIYGYTF
j_gene: TRBJ1-2
v_gene: TRBV18
abundance: few

CDR3aa: CASRGQGTHYGYTF
j_gene: TRBJ1-2
v_gene: TRBV19
abundance: -

CDR3aa: CASSWEGRANTGELFF
j_gene: TRBJ2-2
v_gene: TRBV5-1
abundance: -

CDR3aa: CASSELRGLYEQYF
j_gene: TRBJ2-7
v_gene: TRBV6-1
abundance: -

CDR3aa: CASSGTGGDTGELFF
j_gene: TRBJ2-2
v_gene: TRBV11-3
abundance: -

CDR3aa: CASSQDPIEGQPQHF
j_gene: TRBJ1-5
v_gene: TRBV4-1
abundance: -